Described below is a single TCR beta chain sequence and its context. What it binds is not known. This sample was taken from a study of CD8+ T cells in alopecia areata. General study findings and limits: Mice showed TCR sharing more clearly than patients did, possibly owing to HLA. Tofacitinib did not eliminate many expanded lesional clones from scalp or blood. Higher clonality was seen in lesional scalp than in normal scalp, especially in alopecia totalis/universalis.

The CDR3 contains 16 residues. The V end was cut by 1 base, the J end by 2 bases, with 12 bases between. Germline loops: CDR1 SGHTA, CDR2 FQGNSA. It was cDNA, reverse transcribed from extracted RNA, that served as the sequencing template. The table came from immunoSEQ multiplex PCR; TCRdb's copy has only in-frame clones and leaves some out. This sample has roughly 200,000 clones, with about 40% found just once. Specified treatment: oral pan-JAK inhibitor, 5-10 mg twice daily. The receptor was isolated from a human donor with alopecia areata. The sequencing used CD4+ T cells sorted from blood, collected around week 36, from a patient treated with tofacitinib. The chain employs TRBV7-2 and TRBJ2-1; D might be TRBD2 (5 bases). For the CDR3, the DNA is TGTGCCAGCAGCTTAGGGGCGGGTCCTCCCTACAATGAGCAGTTCTTC. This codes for CASSLGAGPPYNEQFF.